The 20 T cell receptor beta chains below were found in one sample sequenced in a study of early T cells in non-severe SARS-CoV-2 infection. TCRdb re-called the 5' RACE reads through MiXCR, storing one row per CDR3 protein. The data contain approximately 110,000 distinct CDR3 sequences, 14% to 15% of them seen just once; the ten biggest clones take up 21%. Sequences were obtained from whole blood. These receptors originate from an adult who was a healthcare worker with PCR-confirmed SARS-CoV-2 infection or an uninfected control (not recorded which).

This clonotype was picked up a small number of times. V is TRBV9 and J is TRBJ2-3; no reliable D call. Germline CDR1 is SGDLS and CDR2 is YYNGEE. There are 15 residues in the CDR3. V shed 0 bases and J shed 0 bases, with 8 bases lying between them. Here the CDR3 reads CASSVAALSTDTQYF. The DNA for the CDR3 is TGTGCCAGCAGCGTAGCGGCGTTGAGCACAGATACGCAGTATTTT. Combining the CDR3 with reference TRBV9 and TRBJ2-3 gives the whole variable domain DSGVTQTPKHLITATGQRVTLRCSPRSGDLSVYWYQQSLDQGLQFLIQYYNGEERAKGNILERFSAQQFPDLHSELNLSSLELGDSALYFCASSVAALSTDTQYFGPGTRLTVL.

This clonotype was recorded many times. V usage is TRBV19 and J usage is TRBJ2-7, with D perhaps matching TRBD1 (7 bases). V was trimmed by 4 bases and J by 5 bases, leaving 18 bases between them. Germline V lookup: CDR1 LNHDA, CDR2 SQIVND (reference sequence). The length of the CDR3 is 15 residues. Here the CDR3 reads CASSTSFQGGDEQYF. CDR3 DNA: TGTGCCAGTAGTACCTCCTTTCAGGGGGGCGACGAGCAGTACTTC.

In this sample, this clonotype turned up a few times. J is TRBJ2-3 and V is TRBV4-1, with 7 bases that match TRBD1. The CDR3 length is 15 residues. V gave up 1 base and J gave up 6 bases; unmatched junction bases: 7. Germline-derived CDR1 and CDR2 are MGHRA and YSYEKL. The CDR3 DNA reads TGCGCCAGCAGCCAAGTAGGGGGCACCACCGATACGCAGTATTTT. As protein: CASSQVGGTTDTQYF.

This rearrangement joins TRBV3-1 to TRBJ2-7; D is undetermined. Trimming cost V 2 bases and J 5 bases, with 10 bases left between them. Germline CDR1 and CDR2: LGHDT and YNNKEL (reference sequence). This CDR3 contains 13 residues. As DNA, the CDR3 is TGTGCCAGCAGCCAATTGGACGGCAACGAGCAGTACTTC. As protein: CASSQLDGNEQYF.

This chain joins TRBV3-1 and TRBJ2-1, with a weak D call TRBD2 (5 bases). The germline V and J ends were trimmed by 4 bases and 9 bases, with 10 bases remaining between them. CDR3 length equals 12 residues. The germline V gene has CDR1 LGHDT and CDR2 YNNKEL (reference sequence). The CDR3 is CASSPGRGEQFF. The CDR3 DNA follows: TGTGCCAGCAGCCCCGGCCGGGGTGAGCAGTTCTTC.

The chain couples TRBV12-3 or TRBV12-4 to TRBJ1-5, with 9 bases fitting TRBD1. This CDR3 is 16 amino acids long. J gave up 3 bases and V 5 bases, and 8 bases lay outside the gene matches. The CDR3 region is CASSPRQGVYNQPQHF. DNA of the CDR3: TGTGCCAGCAGTCCAAGACAGGGGGTCTACAATCAGCCCCAGCATTTT.

In this sample, this clonotype turned up a few times. The CDR3 DNA reads as TGTGCCAGCAGTTACTCGGGGGCCACTGAAGCTTTCTTT. It yields the protein CASSYSGATEAFF. The chain couples TRBV6-5 to TRBJ1-1; tentatively, D is TRBD1 (6 bases). The CDR3 has 13 amino acids. Germline V lookup: CDR1 MNHEY, CDR2 SVGAGI. Trimming left V 0 bases short and J 4 bases short, with 6 bases between.

This clonotype was seen at least ten times. The chain couples TRBV12-5 to TRBJ2-1, with 10 bases fitting TRBD1. The germline CDR1 and CDR2 sequences are LGHNT and FRNRAP. The CDR3 consists of 16 residues. Trimming at V came to 0 bases and at J to 4 bases, leaving 3 bases not matched to a gene. The CDR3 here is CASGLVSGQGYNEQFF. The DNA of the CDR3 is TGTGCTAGTGGTTTGGTCTCGGGACAGGGGTACAATGAGCAGTTCTTC.

The chain couples TRBV11-2 to TRBJ2-5; 8 bases are a match to TRBD1. The CDR3 sequence is 14 residues long. Germline loops: CDR1 SGHAT, CDR2 FQNNGV. The ends lost 5 bases at V and 2 bases at J; junction bases unmatched: 4. CDR3 nucleotide sequence: TGTGCCAGCAGCGGACGGACAGGGCAAGAGACCCAGTACTTC. This translates into CASSGRTGQETQYF.

This clonotype was detected a few times. This CDR3 reads CASSTLGAPYEQYF. CDR3 sequence (DNA): TGTGCCAGCAGCACACTCGGGGCTCCCTACGAGCAGTACTTC. The gene calls are TRBV5-4 and TRBJ2-7; either TRBD1 or TRBD2 may supply D (5 bases each). Trimming cost V 4 bases and J 2 bases, with 13 bases left between them. The CDR3 totals 14 residues. CDR1 and CDR2 from the germline V gene are SGHNT and YYREEE (reference sequence).

This clonotype appeared many times. V and J are TRBV5-1 and TRBJ2-7, with D possibly being TRBD2 (5 bases). Germline-derived CDR1 and CDR2 are SGHRS and YFSETQ. This CDR3 spans 12 amino acids. The V and J ends lost 4 bases and 3 bases respectively, with 8 bases between them. The CDR3 bases are TGCGCCAGCAGCCCCGGACTCTACGAGCAGTACTTC. It specifies CASSPGLYEQYF. The whole variable domain, filled in from reference TRBV5-1 and TRBJ2-7, reads KAGVTQTPRYLIKTRGQQVTLSCSPISGHRSVSWYQQTPGQGLQFLFEYFSETQRNKGNFPGRFSGRQFSNSRSEMNVSTLELGDSALYLCASSPGLYEQYFGPGTRLTVT.

This clonotype was seen a few times. The rearrangement links TRBV14 to TRBJ1-1; D not certain. Germline CDR1 and CDR2: SGHDN and FVKESK. Trimming took off 3 bases at V and 5 bases at J, with 7 bases between the two ends. The CDR3 totals 12 residues. The CDR3 bases are TGTGCCAGCAGCCACGTGAGGACTGAAGCTTTCTTT. This encodes CASSHVRTEAFF.

The V and J genes are TRBV20-1 and TRBJ2-3; 9 bases map to TRBD1. CDR1 is DFQATT, CDR2 SNEGSKA, per germline (reference sequence). This CDR3 is built from 17 residues. V dropped 0 bases and J dropped 1; count of bases not matched to a gene: 8. This chain's CDR3 is CSARDGRGQGGTDTQYF. The CDR3 region has the DNA TGCAGTGCTAGAGATGGAAGGGGACAGGGAGGCACAGATACGCAGTATTTT.

In this sample, this clonotype turned up a few times. The V call is TRBV19, the J call TRBJ1-4; D not certain. This CDR3 is 13 amino acids long. Germline CDR1 is LNHDA and CDR2 is SQIVND (reference sequence). Trimming pared 6 bases from V and 3 bases from J, leaving 8 bases between. Written as DNA, the CDR3 is TGTGCCAGTAGGGGTCCCCCTAATGAAAAACTGTTTTTT. It yields the protein CASRGPPNEKLFF.

This clonotype was detected only a few times. The chain links TRBV30 to TRBJ1-1; TRBD1 matches 10 bases. From germline, CDR1 is GTSNPN and CDR2 SVGIG (reference sequence). Germline trimming cut 3 bases from V and 3 bases from J; bases unmatched to any gene: 10. The CDR3 consists of 16 residues. This chain's CDR3 is CAWRETGGKWYTEAFF. CDR3 in DNA: TGTGCCTGGAGAGAGACAGGGGGCAAGTGGTACACTGAAGCTTTCTTT.

This clonotype occurred a few times. The chain carries TRBV29-1 and TRBJ2-7, with D possibly TRBD1 on 5 matching bases. Between the trimmed V and J ends, which lost 6 bases and 4 bases, there was a span of 13 bases. The CDR3 runs to 12 residues. Germline V gene lookup returns CDR1 SQVTM and CDR2 ANQGSEA. This CDR3 reads CSVALQGYEQYF. CDR3 bases: TGCAGCGTCGCCCTTCAGGGATACGAGCAGTACTTC.

The chain employs TRBV29-1 and TRBJ2-5, with a possible D match to TRBD1 (6 bases). The CDR3 is 13 amino acids. Germline V gene data show CDR1 as SQVTM and CDR2 as ANQGSEA. V was shortened by 2 bases and J by 2 bases, with 9 bases between the two germline ends. CDR3 in amino acids: CSVERGLQETQYF. CDR3 coding DNA: TGCAGCGTTGAAAGGGGGTTACAAGAGACCCAGTACTTC.

V is TRBV6-1 and J is TRBJ2-4, with D hard to call. CDR3 length: 15 amino acids. Trimming took off 5 bases at V and 5 bases at J, with 16 bases between the two ends. CDR1 and CDR2 (germline): MNHNS, SASEGT. As DNA, the CDR3 is TGTGCCAGCAGTCTTCCTTTGGGGATGCAAAACATTCAGTACTTC. The encoded protein is CASSLPLGMQNIQYF.

This clonotype has only one observation. The chain couples TRBV5-1 to TRBJ1-4; D perhaps matches TRBD1 (5 bases). Trimming removed 4 bases from V and 2 bases from J, with 12 bases in between. Germline CDR1 and CDR2: SGHRS and YFSETQ. The CDR3 spans 15 residues. In DNA, the CDR3 is TGCGCCAGCAGCCCCCTGGGGGTGACTAATGAAAAACTGTTTTTT. This codes for CASSPLGVTNEKLFF.

The chain couples TRBV4-1 to TRBJ2-3; 8 nucleotides agree with TRBD1. Germline V gives CDR1 MGHRA, CDR2 YSYEKL. Unmatched junction bases numbered 11, after V lost 3 bases and J lost 3 bases. This CDR3 is 17 amino acids long. This CDR3 is CASSQSSQGARTDTQYF. The CDR3 coding sequence is TGCGCCAGCAGCCAGTCAAGCCAGGGGGCGAGGACAGATACGCAGTATTTT.